This TCR beta chain comes out of a study of blood T cell repertoires in COVID-19. Cohorts were assigned according to the clinical history that participants reported. Repertoires were generated with immunoSEQ multiplex PCR, while TCRdb's copy carries only in-frame clones and drops some. In the table there are 300,000 or so clones, around nine tenths of which are singletons. The receptor was derived from a woman in her twenties or thirties who had recovered from COVID-19. The sequenced sample was PBMCs or T cells enriched from blood (not recorded which).

CDR3 residues: CASSPGDTYGYTF. The CDR3 bases are TGTGCCAGCAGCCCCGGGGACACCTATGGCTACACCTTC. The chain combines TRBV6-2 or TRBV6-3 with TRBJ1-2, with D tentatively TRBD1 (6 bases). This CDR3 is 13 amino acids long. V lost 6 bases and J 4 bases, leaving 12 bases between the germline ends. Germline CDR1 is MNHEY and CDR2 is SVGEGT.